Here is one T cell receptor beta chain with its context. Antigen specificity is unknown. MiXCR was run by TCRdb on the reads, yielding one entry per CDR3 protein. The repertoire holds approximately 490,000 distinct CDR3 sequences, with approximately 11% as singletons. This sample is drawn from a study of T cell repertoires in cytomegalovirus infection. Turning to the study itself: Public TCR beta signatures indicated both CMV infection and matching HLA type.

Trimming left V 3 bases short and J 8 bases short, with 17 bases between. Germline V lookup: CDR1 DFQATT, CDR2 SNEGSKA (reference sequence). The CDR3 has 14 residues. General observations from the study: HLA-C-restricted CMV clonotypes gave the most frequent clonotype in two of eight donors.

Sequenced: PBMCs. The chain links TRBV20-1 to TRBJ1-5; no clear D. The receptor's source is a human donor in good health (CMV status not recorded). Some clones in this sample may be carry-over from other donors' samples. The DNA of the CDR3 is TGCAGTGCTAGTACAAGGCGGGAATCAAAGCCCCAGCATTTT. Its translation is CSASTRRESKPQHF.